This T cell receptor (beta chain) was recovered during a study of blood T cell repertoires in COVID-19 (dated by TCRdb to about 2020). About the study as a whole: The collaborator samples originated in the United States, Italy and Spain and spanned the acute and convalescent phases of COVID-19. The material from the prospective study consisted of cDNA or gDNA derived from T cells, B-cell-depleted T cells, or PBMCs. The dataset comprised deeply sampled blood TCRbeta repertoires from subjects exposed to, actively infected with, or recovered from COVID-19. The repertoires were released in a freely available public database meant as a resource for research on the immune response to SARS-CoV-2. Samples came from the ongoing ImmuneRACE study (first 160 participants) plus 1,254 subjects from 6 global collaborators. The sample metadata nearly always contained a de-identified subject ID, COVID-19 status, age in years and sex. Where available, HLA class I and class II types were obtained from metadata supplied by the sample provider rather than from assay-based typing.

TCRbeta CDR3 regions were amplified from genomic DNA by means of the immunoSEQ Assay, a bias-controlled multiplex PCR. From the authors' description of their analysis: Within the assay, amplification of reference gene primers was used to estimate how many nucleated cells each sample contained. Sequence reads were collapsed and filtered to measure the absolute abundance of every unique TCRbeta CDR3 rearrangement. For each sample, productive Simpson clonality was calculated as the square root of Simpson's diversity index over productive rearrangements. TCRdb took this table from immuneACCESS and kept in-frame rearrangements with V and J called. Such tables lack part of the clones; where checked against another copy, unresolved V genes explain under half of the gap, and the rest is unexplained. From that table come the V and J calls and clone size; the DNA was used to work out D and trimming. The sample records 250,000 to 300,000 clones, approximately 84% of which are singletons. The top ten hold 6.6% of the sample.

Results the study describes overall, beyond this receptor: Clinical and demographic metadata were provided uncurated, with the amount varying by source and participant.

Germline trimming: 6 bases from V, 7 bases from J; junction bases outside gene matches: 6. The germline V gene gives CDR1 as MDHEN and CDR2 as SYDVKM. Counted from cysteine to phenylalanine, this CDR3 has 14 amino acids. The entry retains the CDR3 DNA only, 42 bases that are in frame from base 1. Participants in the prospective study were enrolled through a virtual design, were aged 18 to 89 years, and lived in under 25 United States geographic areas. In the prospective study, cohorts were assigned on the basis of participant-reported clinical history obtained from a screening survey and a study questionnaire. Exposed participants were defined as having been in contact with someone with a PCR-confirmed or clinician-diagnosed COVID-19 case within 2 weeks of study entry. Mobile phlebotomists in the prospective study collected whole blood, serum and a nasopharyngeal or oropharyngeal swab from every participant. Prospective study participants could optionally give additional blood draws and questionnaires over an approximately 2-month period. Prospective study blood samples were shipped either frozen or at room temperature before DNA extraction.

About this clone itself: Which antigen it targets is not known. Base qualities are missing; no much larger clone stands one base away.

The sequencing sample was made of PBMCs or T cells enriched from blood (not recorded which). The chain is made from TRBV28 and TRBJ1-6, with TRBD1 identical over 7 junction bases. This TCR was recovered from a woman in her fifties or sixties who had been exposed to COVID-19. The CDR3 reads as follows: CASRLGQANSPLHF. The nucleotide sequence reads TGTGCCAGCAGACTTGGACAGGCAAATTCACCCCTCCACTTT.